The clone carrying this TCR beta chain appeared a single time. The data stem from a study of T cell responses to AZD1222 COVID-19 vaccine. Clones were read by immunoSEQ multiplex PCR, and TCRdb kept only the in-frame ones, dropping some. Of 75,000 to 100,000 clones in the sample, approximately 90% are singletons; the top ten hold 1.6%. The CDR3 is 15 residues long. The germline CDR1 and CDR2 sequences are SGHTA and FQGTGA. The junction had 4 bases not matched to a gene; V was cut back by 5 bases and J by 4 bases. The specimen comprised peripheral blood, sampled on day 0 of AZD1222 vaccination. The TCR comes from an adult in good health. The chain carries TRBV7-3 and TRBJ2-1; 11 nucleotides align to TRBD2. The CDR3 coding sequence is TGTGCCAGCAGCGTAGCGGGGGGGTTTTACAATGAGCAGTTCTTC. This translates into CASSVAGGFYNEQFF.